The T cell receptor (beta chain) under discussion was sequenced for a study of STAT5B mutations in CD4+ large granular lymphocyte leukemia. Overall study context: Among healthy controls, a particular HLA allele went with more CDR3 'QG' motifs.

The V segment lost 6 bases and the J segment 2 bases; nucleotides outside the gene matches: 3. Per germline, CDR1 SNHLY and CDR2 FYNNEI. This CDR3 spans 14 amino acids. Authors' analysis steps: Lowest detectable productive clonotype frequency was 2.59 x 10-5. The protocol was immunoSEQ multiplex PCR, while the TCRdb copy is restricted to in-frame clones and leaves out a portion. That table is the source of V, J and clone size, and D and trimming were worked out from the DNA. The sample yields over 25,000 clones, about 70% seen once. Notes on the study in general: Without putative leukemic clones, patient CD4-sorted repertoires remained more clonal than healthy CD4+ repertoires. 8/27 top patient clones versus 2/35 control clones were TRBV06-family.

With regard to this clone: As yet, its antigen is unknown.

The origin of this receptor is a human donor in good health. Sequenced input: CD4+ T cells from blood buffy coats. V gene TRBV2 combines with J gene TRBJ2-7, with 11 bases fitting TRBD2. The CDR3 spells CASRTSGGPYEQYF. The CDR3 region has the DNA TGTGCCAGCAGAACTAGCGGGGGTCCCTACGAGCAGTACTTC.